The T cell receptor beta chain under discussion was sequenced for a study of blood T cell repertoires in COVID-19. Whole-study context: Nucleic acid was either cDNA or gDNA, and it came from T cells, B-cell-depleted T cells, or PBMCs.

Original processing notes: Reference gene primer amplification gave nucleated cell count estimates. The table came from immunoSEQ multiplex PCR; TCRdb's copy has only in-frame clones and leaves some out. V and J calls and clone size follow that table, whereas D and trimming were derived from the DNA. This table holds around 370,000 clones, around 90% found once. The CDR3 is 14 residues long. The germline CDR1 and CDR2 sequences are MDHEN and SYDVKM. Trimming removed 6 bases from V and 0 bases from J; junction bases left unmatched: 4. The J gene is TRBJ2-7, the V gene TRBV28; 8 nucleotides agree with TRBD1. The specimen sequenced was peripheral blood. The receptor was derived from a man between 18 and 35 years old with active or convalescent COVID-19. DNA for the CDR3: TGTGCCAGCAGACAGACAGGGGCCTCCTACGAGCAGTACTTC. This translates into CASRQTGASYEQYF.